This T cell receptor beta chain is from a study of shared clonotypes between healthy human individuals. Study-wide background: Every donor yielded three CD4 naive, three CD4 memory, two CD8 naive and one CD8 memory plate.

Whole-study findings and limits: Blood was the sole source, and tissue repertoires probably differ. A small donor pool kept down the genetic and exposure-history diversity that was represented.

Original processing notes: From ImmunoSEQ came sequences covering only the junction and carrying no quality scores, so filtering differed. This table comes from immunoSEQ multiplex PCR, and its TCRdb copy is limited to in-frame clones, with some not included. The V and J calls and the clone size are those of that table, but D and trimming were determined from the DNA. The sample includes about 2 million clones, about 95% of them seen just once. Concerning this clone itself: What it recognizes is unknown.

V lost 4 bases and J lost 5; bases outside the gene matches: 7. In germline, CDR1 is SGHRS, CDR2 YFSETQ. This CDR3 is built from 16 residues. The source material was naive CD4+ T cells sorted from blood. This sample's subset: CD45RA+ positively selected. The chain combines TRBV5-1 with TRBJ2-2, with 11 bases matching TRBD2. This clonotype originated in a man younger than 35 in good health. The CDR3 region is CASSIRLAGRTGELFF. CDR3 coding DNA: TGCGCCAGCAGCATACGACTAGCGGGACGGACCGGGGAGCTGTTTTTT. Supplemented by reference TRBV5-1 and TRBJ2-2, the full variable domain reads KAGVTQTPRYLIKTRGQQVTLSCSPISGHRSVSWYQQTPGQGLQFLFEYFSETQRNKGNFPGRFSGRQFSNSRSEMNVSTLELGDSALYLCASSIRLAGRTGELFFGEGSRLTVL.